This record looks at one T cell receptor (beta chain) sequence and its context. The data stem from a study of blood T cell repertoires in COVID-19. The V segment lost 1 base and the J segment 4 bases; nucleotides outside the gene matches: 4. This CDR3 is 15 amino acids long. Germline CDR1 is KGHSH and CDR2 is LQKENI. Libraries were prepared by immunoSEQ multiplex PCR; TCRdb keeps only in-frame clonotypes and omits some of them. The sample records roughly 160,000 clones, 88% being singletons. The TCR was taken from a man aged 55 to 69 with acute or convalescent COVID-19. The V gene is TRBV18, the J gene TRBJ2-7, with 10 positions matching TRBD1. Sequencing used peripheral blood. As DNA, the CDR3 is TGTGCCAGCTCACCACTTTTGGGACAGGGGTACGAGCAGTACTTC. Translation: CASSPLLGQGYEQYF.